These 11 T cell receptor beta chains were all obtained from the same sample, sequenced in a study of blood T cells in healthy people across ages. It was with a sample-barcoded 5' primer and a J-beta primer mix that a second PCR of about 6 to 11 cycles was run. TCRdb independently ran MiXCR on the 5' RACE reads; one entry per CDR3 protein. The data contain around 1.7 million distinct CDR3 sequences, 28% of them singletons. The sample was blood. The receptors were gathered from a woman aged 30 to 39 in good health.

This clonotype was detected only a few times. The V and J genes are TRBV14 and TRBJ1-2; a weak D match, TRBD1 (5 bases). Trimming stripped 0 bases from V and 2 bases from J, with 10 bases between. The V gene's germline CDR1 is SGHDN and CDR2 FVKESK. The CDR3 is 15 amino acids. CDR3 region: CASSQEFGGNYGYTF. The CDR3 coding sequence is TGTGCCAGCAGCCAAGAGTTCGGGGGAAACTATGGCTACACCTTC.

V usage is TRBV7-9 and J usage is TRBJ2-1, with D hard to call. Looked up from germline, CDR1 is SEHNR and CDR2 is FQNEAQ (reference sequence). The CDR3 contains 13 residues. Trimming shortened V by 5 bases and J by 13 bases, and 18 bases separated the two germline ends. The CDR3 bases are TGTGCCAGCAGCCCAGGTGGCCTGGGGTCCCAGTTCTTC. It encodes CASSPGGLGSQFF.

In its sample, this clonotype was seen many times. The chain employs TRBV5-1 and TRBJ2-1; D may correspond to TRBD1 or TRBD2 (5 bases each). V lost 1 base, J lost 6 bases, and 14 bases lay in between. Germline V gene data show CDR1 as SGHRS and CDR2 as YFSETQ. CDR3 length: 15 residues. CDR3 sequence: CASSLSPGRGNEQFF. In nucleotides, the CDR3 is TGCGCCAGCAGCTTGTCGCCGGGACGGGGCAATGAGCAGTTCTTC. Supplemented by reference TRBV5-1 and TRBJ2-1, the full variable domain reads KAGVTQTPRYLIKTRGQQVTLSCSPISGHRSVSWYQQTPGQGLQFLFEYFSETQRNKGNFPGRFSGRQFSNSRSEMNVSTLELGDSALYLCASSLSPGRGNEQFFGPGTRLTVL.

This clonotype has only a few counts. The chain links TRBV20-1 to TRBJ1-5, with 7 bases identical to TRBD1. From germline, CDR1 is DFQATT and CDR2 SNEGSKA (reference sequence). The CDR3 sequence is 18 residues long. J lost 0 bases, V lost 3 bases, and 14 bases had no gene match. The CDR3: CSASHSPGQTNSNQPQHF. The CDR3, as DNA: TGCAGTGCTAGTCATAGCCCGGGACAGACAAATAGCAATCAGCCCCAGCATTTT.

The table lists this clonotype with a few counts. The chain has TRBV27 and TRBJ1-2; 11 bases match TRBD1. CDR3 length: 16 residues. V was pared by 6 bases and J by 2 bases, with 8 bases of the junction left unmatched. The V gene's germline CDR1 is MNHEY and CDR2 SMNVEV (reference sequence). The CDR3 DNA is TGTGCCAGCAGAAGGACAGGGGGCTCCTCCAACTATGGCTACACCTTC. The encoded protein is CASRRTGGSSNYGYTF.

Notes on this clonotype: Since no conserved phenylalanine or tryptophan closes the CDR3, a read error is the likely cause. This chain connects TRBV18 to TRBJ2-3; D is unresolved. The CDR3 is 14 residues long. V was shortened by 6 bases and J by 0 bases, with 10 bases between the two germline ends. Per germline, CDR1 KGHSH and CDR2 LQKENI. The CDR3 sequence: CASSPRASTDTQYL. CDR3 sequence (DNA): TGTGCCAGCTCCCCCCGTGCTAGCACAGATACGCAGTATTTG.

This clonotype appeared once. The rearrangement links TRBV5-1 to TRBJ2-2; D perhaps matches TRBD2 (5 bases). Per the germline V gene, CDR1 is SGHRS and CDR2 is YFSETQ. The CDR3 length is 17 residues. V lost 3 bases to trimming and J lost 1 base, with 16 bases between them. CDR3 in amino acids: CASSSGLNSMNTGELFF. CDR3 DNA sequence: TGCGCCAGCAGCTCCGGACTCAACAGCATGAACACCGGGGAGCTGTTTTTT.

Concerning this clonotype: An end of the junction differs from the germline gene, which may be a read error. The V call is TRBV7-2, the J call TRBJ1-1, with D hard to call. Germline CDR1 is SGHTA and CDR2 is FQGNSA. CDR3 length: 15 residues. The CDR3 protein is CASSLDTARPTEAFF. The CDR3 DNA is TGTGCCAGCAGTTTAGACACGGCTCGGCCCACTGAAGCTTTCTTT.

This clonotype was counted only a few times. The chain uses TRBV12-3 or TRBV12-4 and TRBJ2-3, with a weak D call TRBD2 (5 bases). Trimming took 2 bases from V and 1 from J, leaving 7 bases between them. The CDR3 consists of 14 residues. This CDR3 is CASSLRRRTDTQYF. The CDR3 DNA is TGTGCCAGCAGTTTAAGGAGGCGCACAGATACGCAGTATTTT.

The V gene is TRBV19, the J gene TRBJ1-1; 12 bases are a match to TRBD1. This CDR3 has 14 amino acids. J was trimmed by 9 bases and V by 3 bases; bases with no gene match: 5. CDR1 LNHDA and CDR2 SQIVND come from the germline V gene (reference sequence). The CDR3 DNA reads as TGTGCCAGTAGTATCCGGGGACAGGGGGCACAAGCTTTCTTT. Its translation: CASSIRGQGAQAFF.

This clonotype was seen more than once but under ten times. The CDR3 bases are TGTGCCAGCAGTTTAGATGGTTGGGTTTCTAGCACAGATACGCAGTATTTT. Translation gives CASSLDGWVSSTDTQYF. The chain recombines TRBV12-3 or TRBV12-4 with TRBJ2-3; no clear D gene. Trimming pared 1 base from V and 0 bases from J, leaving 14 bases between. This CDR3 contains 17 residues.